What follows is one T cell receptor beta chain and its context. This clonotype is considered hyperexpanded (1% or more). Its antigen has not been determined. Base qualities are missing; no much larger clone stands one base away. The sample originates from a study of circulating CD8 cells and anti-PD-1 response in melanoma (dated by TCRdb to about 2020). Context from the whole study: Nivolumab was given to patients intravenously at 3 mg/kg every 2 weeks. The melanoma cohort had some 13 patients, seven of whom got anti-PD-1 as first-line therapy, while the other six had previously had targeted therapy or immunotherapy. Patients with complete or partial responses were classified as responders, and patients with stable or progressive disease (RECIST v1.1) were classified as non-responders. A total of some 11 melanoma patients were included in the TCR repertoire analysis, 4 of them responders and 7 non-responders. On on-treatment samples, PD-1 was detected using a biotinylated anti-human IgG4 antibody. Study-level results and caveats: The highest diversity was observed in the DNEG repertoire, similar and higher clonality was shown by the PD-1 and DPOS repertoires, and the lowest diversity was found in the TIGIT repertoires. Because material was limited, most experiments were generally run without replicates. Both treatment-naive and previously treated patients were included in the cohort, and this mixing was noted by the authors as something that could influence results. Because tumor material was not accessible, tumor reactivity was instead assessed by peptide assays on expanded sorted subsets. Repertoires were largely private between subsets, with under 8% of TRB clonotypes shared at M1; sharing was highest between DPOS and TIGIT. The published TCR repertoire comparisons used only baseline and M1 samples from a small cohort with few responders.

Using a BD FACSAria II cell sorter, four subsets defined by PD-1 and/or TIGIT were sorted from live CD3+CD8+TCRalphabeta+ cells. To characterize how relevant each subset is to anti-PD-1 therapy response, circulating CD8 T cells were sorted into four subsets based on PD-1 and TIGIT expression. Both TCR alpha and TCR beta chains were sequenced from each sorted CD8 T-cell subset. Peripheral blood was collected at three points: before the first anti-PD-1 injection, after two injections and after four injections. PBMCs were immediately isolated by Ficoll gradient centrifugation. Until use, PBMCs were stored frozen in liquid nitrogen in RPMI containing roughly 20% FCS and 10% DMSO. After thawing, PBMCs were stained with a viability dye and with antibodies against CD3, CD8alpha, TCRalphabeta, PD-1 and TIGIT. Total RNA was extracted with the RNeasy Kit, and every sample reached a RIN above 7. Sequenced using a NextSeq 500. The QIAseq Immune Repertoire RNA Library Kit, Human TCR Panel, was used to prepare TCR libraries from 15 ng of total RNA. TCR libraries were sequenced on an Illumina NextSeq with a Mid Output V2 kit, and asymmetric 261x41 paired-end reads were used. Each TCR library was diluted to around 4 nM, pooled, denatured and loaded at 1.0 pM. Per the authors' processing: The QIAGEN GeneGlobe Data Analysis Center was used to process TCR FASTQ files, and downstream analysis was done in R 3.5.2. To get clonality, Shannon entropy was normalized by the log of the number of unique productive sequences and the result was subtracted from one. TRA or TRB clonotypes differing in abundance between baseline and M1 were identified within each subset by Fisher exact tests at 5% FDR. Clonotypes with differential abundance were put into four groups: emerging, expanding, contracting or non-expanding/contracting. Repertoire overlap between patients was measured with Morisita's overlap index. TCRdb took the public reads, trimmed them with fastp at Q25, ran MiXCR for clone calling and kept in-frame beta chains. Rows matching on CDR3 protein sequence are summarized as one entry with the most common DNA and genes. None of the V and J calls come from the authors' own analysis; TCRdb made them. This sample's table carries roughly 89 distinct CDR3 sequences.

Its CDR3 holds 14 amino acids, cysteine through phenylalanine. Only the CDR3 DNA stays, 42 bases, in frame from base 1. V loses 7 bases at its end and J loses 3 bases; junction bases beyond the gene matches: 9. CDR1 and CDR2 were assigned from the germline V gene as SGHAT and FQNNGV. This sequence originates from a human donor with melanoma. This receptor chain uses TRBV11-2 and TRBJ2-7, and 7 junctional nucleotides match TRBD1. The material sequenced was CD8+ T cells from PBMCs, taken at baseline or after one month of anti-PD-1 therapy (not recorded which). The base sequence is TGTGCCAGCAACCCCGGGACAGTAGACTACGAGCAGTACTTC. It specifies CASNPGTVDYEQYF.